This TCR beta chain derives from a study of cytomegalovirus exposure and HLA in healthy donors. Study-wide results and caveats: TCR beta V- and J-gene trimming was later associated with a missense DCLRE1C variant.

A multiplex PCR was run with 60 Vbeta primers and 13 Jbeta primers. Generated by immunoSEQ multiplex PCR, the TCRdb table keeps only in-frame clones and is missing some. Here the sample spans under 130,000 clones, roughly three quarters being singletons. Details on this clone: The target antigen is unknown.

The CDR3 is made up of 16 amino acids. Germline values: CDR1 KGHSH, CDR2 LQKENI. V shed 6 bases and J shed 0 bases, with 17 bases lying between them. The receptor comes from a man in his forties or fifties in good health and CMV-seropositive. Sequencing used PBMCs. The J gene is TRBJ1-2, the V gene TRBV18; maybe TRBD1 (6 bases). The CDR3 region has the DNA TGTGCCAGCTCGCCTACAGGGAATGAAGCTAACTATGGCTACACCTTC. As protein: CASSPTGNEANYGYTF.